Here is one T cell receptor beta chain with its context. This sample is drawn from a study of blood T cell repertoires in COVID-19. The overall study: Researchers got acute and convalescent COVID-19 samples from the United States, Italy and Spain.

The CDR3 is made up of 18 amino acids. The germline V gene has CDR1 SGHNT and CDR2 YYREEE (reference sequence). V lost 4 bases and J lost 6; bases outside the gene matches: 16. Profiling relied on immunoSEQ multiplex PCR, and the TCRdb table lists in-frame clones only, not all of them. Among approximately 100,000 clones, 65% to 90% were seen once, and the ten largest hold roughly 2.7%. The chain couples TRBV5-4 to TRBJ1-6; TRBD1 agrees at 7 bases. This clonotype was obtained from a woman between 50 and 59 years old who had recovered from COVID-19. The sample was PBMCs or T cells enriched from blood (not recorded which). In DNA, the CDR3 is TGTGCCAGCAGCATTAGAGGGGGCGAAAGGGGTCTTAATTCACCCCTCCACTTT. Translated: CASSIRGGERGLNSPLHF.